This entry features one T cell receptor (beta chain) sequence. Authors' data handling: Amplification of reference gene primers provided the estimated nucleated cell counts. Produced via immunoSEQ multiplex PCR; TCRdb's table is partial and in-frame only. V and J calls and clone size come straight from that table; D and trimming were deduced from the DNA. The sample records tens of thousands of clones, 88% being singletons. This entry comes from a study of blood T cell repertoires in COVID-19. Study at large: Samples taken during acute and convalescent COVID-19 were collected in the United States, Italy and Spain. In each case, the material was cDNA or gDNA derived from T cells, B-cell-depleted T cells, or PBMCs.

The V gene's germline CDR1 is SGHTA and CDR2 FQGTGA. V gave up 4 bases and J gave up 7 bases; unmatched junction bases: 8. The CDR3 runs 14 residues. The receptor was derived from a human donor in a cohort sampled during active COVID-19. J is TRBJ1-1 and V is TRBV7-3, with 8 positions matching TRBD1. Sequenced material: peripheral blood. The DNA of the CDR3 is TGTGCCAGCAGCTCGACAGGGGCGATCAATGAAGCTTTCTTT. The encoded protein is CASSSTGAINEAFF.